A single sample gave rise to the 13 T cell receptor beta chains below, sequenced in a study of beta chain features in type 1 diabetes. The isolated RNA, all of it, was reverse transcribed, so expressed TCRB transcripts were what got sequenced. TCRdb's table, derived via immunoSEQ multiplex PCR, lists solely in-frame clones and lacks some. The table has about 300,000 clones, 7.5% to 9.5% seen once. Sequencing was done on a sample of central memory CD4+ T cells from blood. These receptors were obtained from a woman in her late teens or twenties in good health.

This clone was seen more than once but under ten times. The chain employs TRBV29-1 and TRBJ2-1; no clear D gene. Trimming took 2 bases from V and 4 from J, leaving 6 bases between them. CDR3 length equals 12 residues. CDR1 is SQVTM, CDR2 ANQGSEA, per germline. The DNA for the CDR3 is TGCAGCGTTGAACTATTATACAATGAGCAGTTCTTC. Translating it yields CSVELLYNEQFF.

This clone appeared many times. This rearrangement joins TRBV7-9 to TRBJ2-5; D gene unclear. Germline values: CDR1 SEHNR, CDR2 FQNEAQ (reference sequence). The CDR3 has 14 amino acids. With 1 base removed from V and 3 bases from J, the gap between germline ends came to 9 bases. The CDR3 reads CASSLGVGKETQYF. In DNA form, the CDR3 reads TGTGCCAGCAGCTTAGGTGTAGGGAAAGAGACCCAGTACTTC.

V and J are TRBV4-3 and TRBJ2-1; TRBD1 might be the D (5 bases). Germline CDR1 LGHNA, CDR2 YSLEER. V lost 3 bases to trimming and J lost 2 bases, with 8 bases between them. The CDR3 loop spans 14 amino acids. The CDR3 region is CASSQETAYNEQFF. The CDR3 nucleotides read TGCGCCAGCAGCCAGGAGACAGCCTACAATGAGCAGTTCTTC.

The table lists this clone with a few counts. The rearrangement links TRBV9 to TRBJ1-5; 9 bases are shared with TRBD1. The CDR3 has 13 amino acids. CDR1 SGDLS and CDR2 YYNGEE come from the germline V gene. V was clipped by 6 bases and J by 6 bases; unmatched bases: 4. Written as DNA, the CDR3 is TGTGCCAGCACCCCGACAGGGGGTCAGCCCCAGCATTTT. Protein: CASTPTGGQPQHF.

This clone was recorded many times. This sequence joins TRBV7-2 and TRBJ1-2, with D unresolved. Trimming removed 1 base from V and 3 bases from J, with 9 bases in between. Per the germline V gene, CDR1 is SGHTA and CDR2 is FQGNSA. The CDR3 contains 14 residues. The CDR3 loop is CASSLGITDYGYTF. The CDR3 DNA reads TGTGCCAGCAGCTTAGGAATCACAGACTATGGCTACACCTTC.

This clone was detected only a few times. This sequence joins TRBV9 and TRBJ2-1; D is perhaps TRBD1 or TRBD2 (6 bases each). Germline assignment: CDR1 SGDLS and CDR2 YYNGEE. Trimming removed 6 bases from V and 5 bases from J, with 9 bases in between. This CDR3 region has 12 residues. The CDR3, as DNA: TGTGCCAGCAAGGGGGGTAACAATGAGCAGTTCTTC. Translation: CASKGGNNEQFF.

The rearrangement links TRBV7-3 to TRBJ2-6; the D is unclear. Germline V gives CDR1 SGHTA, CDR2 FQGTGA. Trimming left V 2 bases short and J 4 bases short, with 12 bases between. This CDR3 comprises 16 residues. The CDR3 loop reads CASSLVLGSGANVLTF. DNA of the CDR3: TGTGCCAGCAGCTTAGTTTTAGGGTCCGGGGCCAACGTCCTGACTTTC.

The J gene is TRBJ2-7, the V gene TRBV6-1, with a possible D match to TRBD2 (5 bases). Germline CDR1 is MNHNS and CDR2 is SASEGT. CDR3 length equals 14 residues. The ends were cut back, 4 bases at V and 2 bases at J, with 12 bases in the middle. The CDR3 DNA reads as TGTGCCAGCAGTGCGGGATACGGGACCTACGAGCAGTACGTC. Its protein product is CASSAGYGTYEQYV.

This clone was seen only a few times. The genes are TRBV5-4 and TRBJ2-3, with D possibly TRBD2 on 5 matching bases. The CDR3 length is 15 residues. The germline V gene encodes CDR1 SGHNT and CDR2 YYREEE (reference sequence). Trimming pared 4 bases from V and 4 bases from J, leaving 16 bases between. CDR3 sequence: CASSDWTTGADTQYF. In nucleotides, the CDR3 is TGTGCCAGCAGCGATTGGACGACCGGGGCAGATACGCAGTATTTT.

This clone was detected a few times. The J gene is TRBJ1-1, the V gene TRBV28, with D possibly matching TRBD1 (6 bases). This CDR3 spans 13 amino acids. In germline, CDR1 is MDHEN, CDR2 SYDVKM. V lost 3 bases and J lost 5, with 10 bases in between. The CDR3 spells CASSLAQGTEAFF. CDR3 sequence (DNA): TGTGCCAGCAGTTTGGCACAGGGTACTGAAGCTTTCTTT.

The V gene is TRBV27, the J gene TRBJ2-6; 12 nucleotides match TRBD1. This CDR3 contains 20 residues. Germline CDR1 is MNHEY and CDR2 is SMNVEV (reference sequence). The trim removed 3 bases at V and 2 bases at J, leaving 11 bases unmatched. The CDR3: CASSFFPAGTGGTGANVLTF. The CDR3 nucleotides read TGTGCCAGCAGTTTCTTTCCCGCGGGGACAGGGGGCACTGGGGCCAACGTCCTGACTTTC.

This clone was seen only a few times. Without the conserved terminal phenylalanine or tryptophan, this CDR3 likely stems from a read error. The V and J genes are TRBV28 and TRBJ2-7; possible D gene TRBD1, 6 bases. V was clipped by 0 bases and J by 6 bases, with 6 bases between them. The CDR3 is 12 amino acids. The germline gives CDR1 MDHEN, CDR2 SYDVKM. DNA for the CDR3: TGTGCCAGCAGTTTATGGGGGGCCGAGCAGTACGGC. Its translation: CASSLWGAEQYG.

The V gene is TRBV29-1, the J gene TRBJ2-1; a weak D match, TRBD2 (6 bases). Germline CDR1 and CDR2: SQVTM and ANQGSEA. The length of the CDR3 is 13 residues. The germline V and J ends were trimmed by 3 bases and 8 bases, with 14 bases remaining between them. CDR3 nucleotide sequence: TGCAGCGTTGACACCCGGGAGTTCTATGAGCAGTTCTTC. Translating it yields CSVDTREFYEQFF.